Listed here is a single TCR beta chain. The study recruited people aged roughly 18 to 100 years across around 23 US areas. Clinical histories supplied by participants themselves formed the basis of cohort assignment. The data originate from a study of blood T cell repertoires in COVID-19. The wider study: Spain, Italy and the United States supplied samples that represented acute and convalescent COVID-19.

Produced via immunoSEQ multiplex PCR; TCRdb's table is partial and in-frame only. The sample consists of about 430,000 clones, roughly 90% of them appearing once. Per germline, CDR1 DFQATT and CDR2 SNEGSKA (reference sequence). Trimming shortened V by 3 bases and J by 0 bases, and 12 bases separated the two germline ends. The CDR3 is made up of 15 amino acids. V usage is TRBV20-1 and J usage is TRBJ2-4; D perhaps matches TRBD2 (5 bases). The clonotype originates from a woman aged 18-29 years who had been exposed to COVID-19. Sequencing was performed on PBMCs or T cells enriched from blood (not recorded which). CDR3 in DNA: TGCAGTGCTAGTCCTAGCTCACTAGCCAAAAACATTCAGTACTTC. Translated: CSASPSSLAKNIQYF.